Presented here are 21 T cell receptor beta chains from one specimen sequenced in a study of blood T cell repertoires in COVID-19. TCRdb's copy holds only in-frame clones and misses some; the assay was immunoSEQ multiplex PCR. The data show over 300,000 clones, roughly 86% seen once. Source material: peripheral blood. These receptors all come from a woman in her fifties or sixties with acute or convalescent COVID-19.

Only a few counts were recorded for this clone. The V and J genes are TRBV2 and TRBJ2-2; D remains ambiguous. CDR3 length: 15 residues. Germline loops: CDR1 SNHLY, CDR2 FYNNEI. The V end was cut by 5 bases, the J end by 2 bases, with 12 bases between. CDR3 DNA sequence: TGTGCCAGCAGTACAGAAGGCCGCAACACCGGGGAGCTGTTTTTT. Its translation is CASSTEGRNTGELFF.

This rearrangement joins TRBV5-1 to TRBJ2-6; 7 bases map to TRBD2. Per the germline V gene, CDR1 is SGHRS and CDR2 is YFSETQ. CDR3 length: 18 residues. Unmatched junction bases numbered 8, after V lost 0 bases and J lost 2 bases. The CDR3 DNA follows: TGCGCCAGCAGCTTGGCGCGGGGAGGGTTGGCTGGGGCCAACGTCCTGACTTTC. This sequence encodes CASSLARGGLAGANVLTF.

This chain joins TRBV28 and TRBJ2-1; 7 nucleotides match TRBD2. Germline V gene sequence: CDR1 MDHEN, CDR2 SYDVKM. After removal of 5 bases from V and 7 bases from J, the junction contained 14 bases not matched to a gene. This CDR3 has 16 amino acids. CDR3 DNA: TGTGCCAGCAGTCCCAGGGACTACCAAGGAGGGAATGAGCAGTTCTTC. It translates to CASSPRDYQGGNEQFF.

This clone was observed a single time. The chain employs TRBV27 and TRBJ1-2, with D maybe TRBD1 (6 bases). Trimming shortened V by 6 bases and J by 4 bases, and 18 bases separated the two germline ends. The germline V gene encodes CDR1 MNHEY and CDR2 SMNVEV (reference sequence). This CDR3 has 15 residues. CDR3 coding DNA: TGTGCCAGCAGCCCTACAGGGTTCCCATTCTATGGCTACACCTTC. Its protein is CASSPTGFPFYGYTF.

This clone was detected only a few times. The CDR3 loop is CASSQDWIGRVNEQFF. The CDR3 region has the DNA TGTGCCAGCAGCCAAGATTGGATCGGGAGGGTAAATGAGCAGTTCTTC. The chain couples TRBV14 to TRBJ2-1, with 8 bases identical to TRBD2. The CDR3 sequence is 16 residues long. Looked up from germline, CDR1 is SGHDN and CDR2 is FVKESK. Unmatched junction bases numbered 8, after V lost 0 bases and J lost 7 bases.

This chain connects TRBV6-2 or TRBV6-3 to TRBJ2-5; 11 positions match TRBD2. Per the germline V gene, CDR1 is MNHEY and CDR2 is SVGEGT. J gave up 4 bases and V 5 bases, and 3 bases lay outside the gene matches. This CDR3 has 14 residues. In DNA, the CDR3 is TGTGCCAGCAGTCGCCTAGCGGGAGGAGAGACCCAGTACTTC. Protein sequence: CASSRLAGGETQYF.

Only one count was recorded for this clone. The chain has TRBV7-9 and TRBJ1-1; TRBD1 is a possible D gene (6 bases). Trimming took 4 bases from V and 1 from J, leaving 7 bases between them. CDR3 length: 13 amino acids. Per the germline V gene, CDR1 is SEHNR and CDR2 is FQNEAQ (reference sequence). As DNA, the CDR3 is TGTGCCAGCAGCTCACAGGGGAACACTGAAGCTTTCTTT. Its protein is CASSSQGNTEAFF.

The chain uses TRBV10-3 and TRBJ2-1; D may be TRBD2 (5 bases). The germline CDR1 and CDR2 sequences are ENHRY and SYGVKD. There are 15 residues in the CDR3. V was pared by 9 bases and J by 5 bases, with 20 bases between. CDR3 region: CAISLTRSRNNEQFF. The DNA of the CDR3 is TGTGCCATTTCACTCACTAGATCGAGAAACAATGAGCAGTTCTTC.

This rearrangement joins TRBV4-3 to TRBJ2-4, with TRBD2 identical over 7 bases. V was clipped by 3 bases and J by 11 bases; unmatched bases: 19. The V gene's germline CDR1 is LGHNA and CDR2 YSLEER. The CDR3 runs 17 residues. The CDR3 loop is CASSQLFSAGRFQVQYF. CDR3 DNA: TGCGCCAGCAGCCAGCTTTTTTCAGCGGGACGGTTTCAGGTTCAGTACTTC.

This clone was counted a few times. The chain carries TRBV28 and TRBJ1-5, with 7 bases aligning to TRBD1. The CDR3 sequence is 14 residues long. V dropped 8 bases and J dropped 6; count of bases not matched to a gene: 10. Germline assignment: CDR1 MDHEN and CDR2 SYDVKM. The CDR3 DNA follows: TGTGCCAGCCGGAGACAGGGTGTAGTTCAGCCCCAGCATTTT. Protein sequence: CASRRQGVVQPQHF.

The count of this clone is one. This chain links TRBV11-2 with TRBJ2-3; D may be TRBD1 (5 bases). The CDR3 consists of 12 residues. Trimming stripped 4 bases from V and 6 bases from J, with 8 bases between. Germline assignment: CDR1 SGHAT and CDR2 FQNNGV. CDR3 residues: CASSSGPDTQYF. The DNA for the CDR3 is TGTGCCAGCAGCTCAGGGCCCGATACGCAGTATTTT. The full variable domain, its missing parts supplied by reference TRBV11-2 and TRBJ2-3, is EAGVAQSPRYKIIEKRQSVAFWCNPISGHATLYWYQQILGQGPKLLIQFQNNGVVDDSQLPKDRFSAERLKGVDSTLKIQPAKLEDSAVYLCASSSGPDTQYFGPGTRLTVL.

This clone was seen a handful of times. DNA for the CDR3: TGTGCCAGCCTCAGAGACAGGGGGGTCCACGAGCAGTACTTC. Its protein is CASLRDRGVHEQYF. V and J are TRBV2 and TRBJ2-7; 9 bases match TRBD1. CDR1 is SNHLY, CDR2 FYNNEI, per germline. This CDR3 is 14 amino acids long. Trimming removed 8 bases from V and 5 bases from J; junction bases left unmatched: 10. Complete variable domain (other parts from reference TRBV2 and TRBJ2-7): EPEVTQTPSHQVTQMGQEVILRCVPISNHLYFYWYRQILGQKVEFLVSFYNNEISEKSEIFDDQFSVERPDGSNFTLKIRSTKLEDSAMYFCASLRDRGVHEQYFGPGTRLTVT.

The rearrangement uses TRBV28 and TRBJ2-7, with 7 bases fitting TRBD1. CDR1 and CDR2 from the germline V gene are MDHEN and SYDVKM. The CDR3 extends over 15 amino acids. With 4 bases clipped from V and 0 bases from J, the junction kept 6 bases outside the gene matches. The CDR3, as DNA: TGTGCCAGCAGTTCCCGGACAGGTAACTCCTACGAGCAGTACTTC. This codes for CASSSRTGNSYEQYF.

V gene TRBV11-2 combines with J gene TRBJ1-2, with D maybe TRBD1 (5 bases). The CDR3 covers 15 residues. Germline lookup yields CDR1 SGHAT and CDR2 FQNNGV. V shed 5 bases and J shed 7 bases, with 20 bases lying between them. The DNA of the CDR3 is TGTGCCAGCAGCACCCGGACGGGGGGTGCGGCTGGCTACACCTTC. Amino acid sequence: CASSTRTGGAAGYTF.

The rearrangement joins TRBV6-4 to TRBJ1-5; TRBD1 is a possible D gene (5 bases). Germline-derived CDR1 and CDR2 are MRHNA and SNTAGT. Trimming took off 4 bases at V and 3 bases at J, with 13 bases between the two ends. This CDR3 is built from 15 residues. The CDR3 sequence: CASSVRQGFNQPQHF. In nucleotides, the CDR3 is TGTGCCAGCAGTGTCCGGCAGGGTTTCAATCAGCCCCAGCATTTT.

The rearrangement uses TRBV29-1 and TRBJ1-4; D perhaps matches TRBD1 (6 bases). V gave up 7 bases and J gave up 3 bases, with 15 bases separating them. The CDR3 runs to 14 residues. The germline V gene has CDR1 SQVTM and CDR2 ANQGSEA. CDR3 sequence (DNA): TGCAGCGGGCTGGGGGCAGTACCTAATGAAAAACTGTTTTTT. This gives the protein CSGLGAVPNEKLFF.

The rearrangement joins TRBV14 to TRBJ2-1, with 12 bases lining up with TRBD2. The CDR3 runs to 15 residues. CDR1 and CDR2 from the germline V gene are SGHDN and FVKESK. Trimming removed 2 bases from V and 7 bases from J; junction bases left unmatched: 3. The CDR3 DNA is TGTGCCAGCAGCCAAACTAGCGGGAGGTTAAATGAGCAGTTCTTC. Protein product: CASSQTSGRLNEQFF.

The chain joins TRBV6-1 to TRBJ1-1; perhaps TRBD1 as D (5 bases). V shed 4 bases and J shed 3 bases, with 24 bases lying between them. The length of the CDR3 is 18 residues. Germline values: CDR1 MNHNS, CDR2 SASEGT. The CDR3 DNA is TGTGCCAGCAGTGCATATAGCAGGGCTGGGAATTGGTACACTGAAGCTTTCTTT. Its translation: CASSAYSRAGNWYTEAFF.

This clone was observed a single time. J is TRBJ2-5 and V is TRBV6-5; 8 bases match TRBD1. The CDR3 covers 15 residues. The V gene end was trimmed by 6 bases and the J gene end by 2 bases; junction bases not matched to a gene: 8. Germline V gene lookup returns CDR1 MNHEY and CDR2 SVGAGI. This chain's CDR3 is CASSGDRGVQETQYF. The CDR3 nucleotides are TGTGCCAGCAGCGGTGACAGGGGCGTTCAAGAGACCCAGTACTTC.

The chain has TRBV6-6 and TRBJ2-7; D may be TRBD1 (5 bases). Germline loops: CDR1 MNHNY, CDR2 SVGAGI (reference sequence). The CDR3 has 14 residues. V lost 4 bases and J 4 bases, leaving 14 bases between the germline ends. As DNA, the CDR3 is TGTGCCAGCAGTTTCCCCGACAGACTTTACGAGCAGTACTTC. This gives the protein CASSFPDRLYEQYF.

In its sample, this clone was seen a few times. This chain links TRBV9 with TRBJ2-4; TRBD1 might be the D (5 bases). The CDR3 spans 16 residues. The V gene's germline CDR1 is SGDLS and CDR2 YYNGEE. V lost 3 bases to trimming and J lost 0 bases, with 13 bases between them. The CDR3 region is CASSAGSPLAKNIQYF. The CDR3 DNA follows: TGTGCCAGCAGCGCAGGGTCACCCTTAGCCAAAAACATTCAGTACTTC.